This is a list of T cell receptor beta chains from one sample in a study of blood T cell repertoires in COVID-19. TCRdb's table, derived via immunoSEQ multiplex PCR, lists solely in-frame clones and lacks some. In the table there are over 80,000 clones, over 80% of which are singletons. Input material: peripheral blood. The receptor source for this set is a human donor with active COVID-19. The donor label of this sample is uncertain. The CDR3 runs from the conserved cysteine through the conserved F or W. A D gene is named only where the DNA matches it firmly. The listing skips clone size in some rows; elsewhere it reads once, few, many or a size class.

V gene	clone size	J gene	D gene	CDR3 DNA	CDR3 protein
TRBV11-3	NA	TRBJ2-3	NA	TGTGCCAGCAGCTCCCCCCCCCGGGGGTTGACGCAGTATTTT	CASSSPPRGLTQYF
TRBV5-6	NA	TRBJ2-1	TRBD2	TGTGCCAGCAGCCTAATCGGACTAGCGGGGGGGAAATACAATGAGCAGTTCTTC	CASSLIGLAGGKYNEQFF
TRBV6-5	NA	TRBJ1-2	TRBD1	TGTGCCAGCACCTTGGTTGGGACAGGGAACTATGGCTACACCTTC	CASTLVGTGNYGYTF
TRBV28	NA	TRBJ1-2	TRBD1	TGTGCCAGCGCCATTGGGACAGGGGTCCCCTATGGCTACACCTTC	CASAIGTGVPYGYTF
TRBV25-1	NA	TRBJ2-7	TRBD2	TGTGCCAGCAGTCTGGGGGGGGATAATCCTTCCTACGAGCAGTACTTC	CASSLGGDNPSYEQYF
TRBV3-1/TRBV3-2	NA	TRBJ1-1	NA	TGTGCCAGCAGCCCTACGGACAGACTAGCCAACACTGAAGCTTTCTTT	CASSPTDRLANTEAFF
TRBV5-1	NA	TRBJ2-7	TRBD2	TGCGCCAGCAGCGGTACTAGCGGGGAGGTCTACGAGCAGTACTTC	CASSGTSGEVYEQYF
TRBV7-9	NA	TRBJ2-3	NA	TGTGCCAGCAGCTTAGGAGGGGGGGACCCCACAGATACGCAGTATTTT	CASSLGGGDPTDTQYF
TRBV3-1/TRBV3-2	few	TRBJ1-2	TRBD1	TGTGCCAGCAGCCTTCCACAGGGGGACACGAGGACCTTC	CASSLPQGDTRTF
TRBV5-4	NA	TRBJ2-7	NA	TGTGCCAGCAGCGGAACAGGGCCCGGGTTTTTCGACGAGCAGTACTTC	CASSGTGPGFFDEQYF
TRBV2	NA	TRBJ2-1	NA	TGTGCCAGCCATTCTCGACAGGAGGTCAAGGATGAGCAGTTCTTC	CASHSRQEVKDEQFF
TRBV21-1	NA	TRBJ1-1	NA	TGTGCCAGCAGCAAAGGCCACAGGGGGTTGGGTAAAGCTTTCTTT	CASSKGHRGLGKAFF
TRBV3-1/TRBV3-2	NA	TRBJ1-6	NA	TGTGCCAGCAGCCAAGATCCCAGTAATTCACCCCTCCACTTT	CASSQDPSNSPLHF
TRBV18	NA	TRBJ2-3	TRBD2	TGTGCAAGCAGCGGGGGGGCCGAAGATACGCAGTATTTT	CASSGGAEDTQYF
TRBV28	NA	TRBJ1-4	NA	TGTGCCAGCAGTGTCGAGGGTGCAACTAATGAAAAACTGTTTTTT	CASSVEGATNEKLFF
TRBV5-1	NA	TRBJ2-7	TRBD1	TGCGCCAGCAGCATAGGGGACAGGCCCCACGAGCAGTACTTC	CASSIGDRPHEQYF
TRBV5-1	NA	TRBJ2-1	NA	TGCGCCAGCAGAACAGACGTTTACAATGAGCAGTTCTTC	CASRTDVYNEQFF
TRBV7-2	NA	TRBJ2-2	NA	TGTGCCAGCAGCTTACGGGGTTCCGGGGAGCTGTTTTTT	CASSLRGSGELFF
TRBV7-2	NA	TRBJ2-3	NA	TGTGCCAGCAGCACCCAGGGCGGAACGAGCACAGATACGCAGTATTTT	CASSTQGGTSTDTQYF
TRBV5-1	NA	TRBJ2-1	TRBD2	TGCGCCAGCAGCCCCAGCGGGAGTCTAGCGGGGGGGTACAATGAGCAGTTCTTC	CASSPSGSLAGGYNEQFF
TRBV3-1/TRBV3-2	NA	TRBJ2-7	NA	TGTGCCAGCTCACGTAGGGGGAACCGTGGGTCCTACGAGCAGTACTTC	CASSRRGNRGSYEQYF
TRBV6-4	NA	TRBJ1-1	NA	TGTGCCAGCAGAAGACTGGCAAACACTGAAGCTTTCTTT	CASRRLANTEAFF
TRBV29-1	NA	TRBJ1-2	NA	TGCAGCGTTGAAGCAGGGGCGGCAGCCACCTTC	CSVEAGAAATF
TRBV5-4	NA	TRBJ1-1	NA	TGTGCCAGCAGCTTGGCTGGGGGCTGGACTGAAGCTTTCTTT	CASSLAGGWTEAFF
TRBV6-6	NA	TRBJ1-2	TRBD1	TGTGCCAGCAGTTACTCGTCGCAGGGGGGTCGCGGCTACACCTTC	CASSYSSQGGRGYTF
TRBV4-3	once	TRBJ2-3	TRBD2	TGCGCCAGCAGCCAAGATTCCGGACTAGCGGTCACAGATACGCAGTATTTT	CASSQDSGLAVTDTQYF
TRBV5-5	NA	TRBJ2-7	NA	TGTGCCAGCAGCCGGGCAGGGGTGACCTACGAGCAGTACTTC	CASSRAGVTYEQYF
TRBV28	NA	TRBJ2-6	TRBD1	TGTGCCAGCAGTTTAGGGACAGGGAGCTCTGGGGCCAACGTCCTGACTTTC	CASSLGTGSSGANVLTF
TRBV5-4	NA	TRBJ1-2	TRBD1	TGTGCCAGCAGCCTGGACAGGGTCCCTATTAACTATGGCTACACCTTC	CASSLDRVPINYGYTF
TRBV28	once	TRBJ1-4	NA	TGTGCCAGCAGTTTATGGTTACAGGGCCATGAAAAACTGTTTTTT	CASSLWLQGHEKLFF
TRBV7-2	few	TRBJ2-1	NA	TGTGCCAGCAGCTTGGGACGGCGGGAACAGTTCTTC	CASSLGRREQFF
TRBV7-9	NA	TRBJ1-4	TRBD1	TGTGCCAGCAGACCACAGGGGGCCTTGGGAGAAAAACTGTTTTTT	CASRPQGALGEKLFF
TRBV6-6	NA	TRBJ2-7	TRBD2	TGTGCCAGCAGTTACGGCTCACCGGGGGGCGAGCAGTACTTC	CASSYGSPGGEQYF
TRBV19	NA	TRBJ2-7	NA	TGTGCCAGTAGTCGAGAGGGCTTCTACGAGCAGTACTTC	CASSREGFYEQYF
TRBV25-1	NA	TRBJ1-6	NA	TGTGCCAGCTCGGGACTCCAAGGGAATTCACCCCTCCACTTT	CASSGLQGNSPLHF
TRBV6-2/TRBV6-3	NA	TRBJ1-2	TRBD1	TGTGCCAGCAGTTACGACAGGGTGGGTCGAGGCTACACCTTC	CASSYDRVGRGYTF
TRBV27	NA	TRBJ1-2	TRBD1	TGTGCCAGCAGTTTATCCGCCGGGACAGGGGTTGGCTACACCTTC	CASSLSAGTGVGYTF
TRBV6-6	NA	TRBJ1-4	TRBD1	TGTGCCAGCAGTTACGGGACAGGGGGCGAAAAACTGTTTTTT	CASSYGTGGEKLFF